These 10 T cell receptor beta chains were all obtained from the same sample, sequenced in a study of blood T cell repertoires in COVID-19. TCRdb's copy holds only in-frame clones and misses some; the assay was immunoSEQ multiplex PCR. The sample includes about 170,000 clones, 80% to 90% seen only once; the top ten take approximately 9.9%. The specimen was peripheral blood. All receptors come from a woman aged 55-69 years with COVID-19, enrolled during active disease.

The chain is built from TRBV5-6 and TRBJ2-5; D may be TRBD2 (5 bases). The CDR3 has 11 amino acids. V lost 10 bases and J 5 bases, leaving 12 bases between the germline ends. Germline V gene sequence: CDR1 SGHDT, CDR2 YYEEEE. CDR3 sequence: CASSGSETQYF. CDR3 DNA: TGTGCCTCCAGCGGTAGCGAGACCCAGTACTTC.

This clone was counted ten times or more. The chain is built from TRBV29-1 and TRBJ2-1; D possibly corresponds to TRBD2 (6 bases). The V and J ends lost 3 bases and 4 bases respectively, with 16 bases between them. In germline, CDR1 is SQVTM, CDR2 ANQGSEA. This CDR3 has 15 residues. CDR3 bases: TGCAGCGTTGAGGGCTGGGCGGGACCTTACAATGAGCAGTTCTTC. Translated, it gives CSVEGWAGPYNEQFF.

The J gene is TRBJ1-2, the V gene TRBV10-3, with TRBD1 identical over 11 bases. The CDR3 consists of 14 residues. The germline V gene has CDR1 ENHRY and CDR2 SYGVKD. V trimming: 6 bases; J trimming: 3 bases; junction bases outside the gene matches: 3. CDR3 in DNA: TGTGCCATCAGGGGGACAGGGGGGGACTATGGCTACACCTTC. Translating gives CAIRGTGGDYGYTF.

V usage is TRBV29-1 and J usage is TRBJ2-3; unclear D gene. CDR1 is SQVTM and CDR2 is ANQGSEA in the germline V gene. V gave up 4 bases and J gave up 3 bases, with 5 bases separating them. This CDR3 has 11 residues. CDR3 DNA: TGCAGCGTTGTATATACAGATACGCAGTATTTT. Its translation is CSVVYTDTQYF.

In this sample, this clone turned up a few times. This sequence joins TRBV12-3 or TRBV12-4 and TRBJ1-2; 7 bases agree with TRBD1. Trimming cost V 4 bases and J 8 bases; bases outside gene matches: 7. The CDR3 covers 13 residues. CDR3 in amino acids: CASSSGQTPGYTF. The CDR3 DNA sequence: TGTGCCAGCAGTTCGGGACAGACTCCGGGCTACACCTTC.

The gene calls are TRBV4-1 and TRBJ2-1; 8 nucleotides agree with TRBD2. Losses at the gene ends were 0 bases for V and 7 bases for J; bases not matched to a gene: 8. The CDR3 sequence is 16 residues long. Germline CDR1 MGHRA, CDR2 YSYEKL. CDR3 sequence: CASSQDGPSGQNEQFF. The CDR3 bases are TGCGCCAGCAGCCAAGATGGGCCTAGCGGGCAGAATGAGCAGTTCTTC.

DNA of the CDR3: TGCAGCGGGAGACTAGCGGGAGAGGGCGAGCAGTACTTC. Translation gives CSGRLAGEGEQYF. This chain joins TRBV29-1 and TRBJ2-7, with 12 bases lining up with TRBD2. Germline loops: CDR1 SQVTM, CDR2 ANQGSEA. CDR3 length: 13 amino acids. The ends lost 7 bases at V and 6 bases at J; junction bases unmatched: 7.

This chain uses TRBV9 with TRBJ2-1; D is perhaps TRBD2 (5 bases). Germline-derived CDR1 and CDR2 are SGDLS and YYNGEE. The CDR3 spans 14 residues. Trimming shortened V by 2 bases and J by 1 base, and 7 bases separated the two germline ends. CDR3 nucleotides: TGTGCCAGCAGCGTTACTAGTTCCTACAATGAGCAGTTCTTC. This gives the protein CASSVTSSYNEQFF.

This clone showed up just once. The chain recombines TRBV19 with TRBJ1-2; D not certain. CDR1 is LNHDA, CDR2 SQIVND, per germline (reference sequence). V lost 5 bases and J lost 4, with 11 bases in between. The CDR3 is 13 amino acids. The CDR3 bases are TGTGCCAGTAGTCCTGACGGGATCTATGGCTACACCTTC. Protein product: CASSPDGIYGYTF. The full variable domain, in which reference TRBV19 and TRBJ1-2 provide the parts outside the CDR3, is DGGITQSPKYLFRKEGQNVTLSCEQNLNHDAMYWYRQDPGQGLRLIYYSQIVNDFQKGDIAEGYSVSREKKESFPLTVTSAQKNPTAFYLCASSPDGIYGYTFGSGTRLTVV.

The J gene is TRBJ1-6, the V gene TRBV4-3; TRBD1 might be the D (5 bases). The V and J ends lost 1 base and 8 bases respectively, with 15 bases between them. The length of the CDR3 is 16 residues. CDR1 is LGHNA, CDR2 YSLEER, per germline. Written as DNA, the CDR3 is TGCGCCAGCAGCCAAGGAGGAGCGGGGCTGTATTCACCCCTCCACTTT. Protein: CASSQGGAGLYSPLHF.